Listed below are T cell receptor beta chains from one sample, sequenced in a study of blood T cell repertoires in COVID-19. The assay was immunoSEQ multiplex PCR, and TCRdb's table has in-frame clones only and misses some. The data hold a few hundred thousand clones, with around 86% observed a single time. The sequencing input was peripheral blood. All receptors derive from a man in his forties or fifties with acute or convalescent COVID-19. Both conserved end residues are part of each CDR3. The order of the fields is V gene, D gene, clone size, J gene, CDR3 DNA, CDR3 protein. The D gene is left open where the match is weak. Part of the rows lack a size; the others show once, few, many or a class for expanded clones.

V: TRBV4-1; D: .; size: .; J: TRBJ1-3; DNA: TGCGCCAGCAGCCAAGACGATCTGCGGGACACCATATATTTT; CDR3: CASSQDDLRDTIYF
V: TRBV6-1; D: TRBD1; size: .; J: TRBJ1-5; DNA: TGTGCCAGCAGTGAAGGCGACAGGGCCAAGATCAATCAGCCCCAGCATTTT; CDR3: CASSEGDRAKINQPQHF
V: TRBV9; D: TRBD2; size: .; J: TRBJ2-5; DNA: TGTGCCAGCAGCTCCGGGGCACTAGCGGGGGGGGACCAAGAGACCCAGTACTTC; CDR3: CASSSGALAGGDQETQYF
V: TRBV9; D: .; size: once; J: TRBJ1-1; DNA: TGTGCCAGCACCAGGACGACAGGTAACACTGAAGCTTTCTTT; CDR3: CASTRTTGNTEAFF
V: TRBV7-9; D: .; size: .; J: TRBJ1-4; DNA: TGTGCCAGCAGCCAGAGTGGATCTAACTATCAAAAACTGTTTTTT; CDR3: CASSQSGSNYQKLFF
V: TRBV18; D: .; size: few; J: TRBJ1-1; DNA: TGTGCCAGCTCACCACGTCTTACACAGGGAACTGAAGCTTTCTTT; CDR3: CASSPRLTQGTEAFF
V: TRBV7-9; D: TRBD2; size: .; J: TRBJ2-1; DNA: TGTGCCAGCAGCTCACGGACTAGCGGGGCCTACAATGAGCAGTTCTTC; CDR3: CASSSRTSGAYNEQFF
V: TRBV29-1; D: TRBD2; size: .; J: TRBJ2-3; DNA: TGCAGCGCACCGTCGACTAGCGGGGGCTCAGGAACGCAGTATTTT; CDR3: CSAPSTSGGSGTQYF
V: TRBV7-3; D: TRBD2; size: .; J: TRBJ2-1; DNA: TGTGCCAGCAGCTTAGTGGGGACTAGCGAATACAATGAGCAGTTCTTC; CDR3: CASSLVGTSEYNEQFF
V: TRBV11-2; D: TRBD1; size: .; J: TRBJ1-1; DNA: TGTGCCAGCCTCCATGACAGGGGAAGTCACACTGAAGCTTTCTTT; CDR3: CASLHDRGSHTEAFF
V: TRBV5-4; D: TRBD2; size: .; J: TRBJ2-5; DNA: TGTGCCAGCAGCTTGGGGCTAGCGGGAGCCCAAGAGACCCAGTACTTC; CDR3: CASSLGLAGAQETQYF
V: TRBV14; D: .; size: .; J: TRBJ1-6; DNA: TGTGCCAGCAGCCAATCCACAGTTTCACCCCTCCACTTT; CDR3: CASSQSTVSPLHF
V: TRBV18; D: TRBD1; size: .; J: TRBJ1-1; DNA: TGTGCCAGCTCACCGGACAGGGCCACTGAAGCTTTCTTT; CDR3: CASSPDRATEAFF
V: TRBV2; D: TRBD1; size: .; J: TRBJ1-4; DNA: TGTGCCAGCACTCAAAGGGGGACAGGAGCTGAAAAACTGTTTTTT; CDR3: CASTQRGTGAEKLFF
V: TRBV9; D: .; size: .; J: TRBJ1-2; DNA: TGTGCCAGCAGGAACGACAGAGACTATGGCTACACCTTC; CDR3: CASRNDRDYGYTF
V: TRBV7-2; D: .; size: .; J: TRBJ1-1; DNA: TGTGCCAGCAGCTCCCAGGGCACCACTGAAGCTTTCTTT; CDR3: CASSSQGTTEAFF
V: TRBV6-5; D: .; size: .; J: TRBJ1-1; DNA: TGTGCCAGCACCAGGGACAAAGGGAACACTGAAGCTTTCTTT; CDR3: CASTRDKGNTEAFF
V: TRBV2; D: .; size: .; J: TRBJ2-2; DNA: TGTGCCAGCGGGAGGAAGGACGCCGGGGAGCTGTTTTTT; CDR3: CASGRKDAGELFF
V: TRBV7-9; D: TRBD1; size: .; J: TRBJ1-2; DNA: TGTGCCAGCAGCGAACGGGACAGGGGGCTCTATGGCTACACCTTC; CDR3: CASSERDRGLYGYTF